A single sample is the source of the 17 T cell receptor beta chains below, sequenced in a study of shared clonotypes between healthy human individuals. Repertoires were generated with immunoSEQ multiplex PCR, while TCRdb's copy carries only in-frame clones and drops some. The sample has about 2 million clones, around 95% seen once; the top ten hold 0.1% to 0.15%. The sequenced sample consisted of naive CD4+ T cells sorted from blood. Subset reported: CD45RA+ positively selected. The receptors were gathered from a man aged 18 to 35 in good health.

This chain links TRBV28 with TRBJ2-7, with 14 bases matching TRBD2. Losses at the gene ends were 7 bases for V and 4 bases for J; bases not matched to a gene: 9. Germline-derived CDR1 and CDR2 are MDHEN and SYDVKM. The CDR3 extends over 16 amino acids. CDR3 bases: TGTGCCAGCACTGGGAGAGGACTAGCGGGGGGATACGAGCAGTACTTC. This codes for CASTGRGLAGGYEQYF. The full variable domain, with the rest looked up from reference TRBV28 and TRBJ2-7, is DVKVTQSSRYLVKRTGEKVFLECVQDMDHENMFWYRQDPGLGLRLIYFSYDVKMKEKGDIPEGYSVSREKKERFSLILESASTNQTSMYLCASTGRGLAGGYEQYFGPGTRLTVT.

The chain is built from TRBV5-1 and TRBJ1-6, with 8 bases lining up with TRBD1. CDR1 and CDR2 from the germline V gene are SGHRS and YFSETQ. The ends lost 0 bases at V and 8 bases at J; junction bases unmatched: 1. This CDR3 is 14 amino acids long. This CDR3 is CASSLGQGHSPLHF. The CDR3 region has the DNA TGCGCCAGCAGCTTGGGACAGGGGCATTCACCCCTCCACTTT.

The chain recombines TRBV15 with TRBJ2-5; D ambiguous. The length of the CDR3 is 12 residues. CDR1 LNHNV and CDR2 YYDKDF come from the germline V gene (reference sequence). Trimming removed 1 base at V and 5 bases at J, with 5 bases between. The DNA for the CDR3 is TGTGCCACCAGCAGAGTTGCGGAGACCCAGTACTTC. Its translation: CATSRVAETQYF.

The V and J genes are TRBV15 and TRBJ2-3; D gene ambiguous. CDR3 length equals 16 residues. V gave up 0 bases and J gave up 0 bases, with 10 bases separating them. Germline V gives CDR1 LNHNV, CDR2 YYDKDF (reference sequence). CDR3 protein: CATSRDGWGSTDTQYF. In nucleotides, the CDR3 is TGTGCCACCAGCAGAGATGGTTGGGGAAGCACAGATACGCAGTATTTT.

The rearrangement joins TRBV6-4 to TRBJ1-1; perhaps TRBD1 as D (5 bases). Trimming pared 4 bases from V and 4 bases from J, leaving 19 bases between. Per germline, CDR1 MRHNA and CDR2 SNTAGT. The CDR3 has 16 residues. CDR3 region: CASSGQGWGCTTEAFF. In DNA, the CDR3 is TGTGCCAGCAGTGGTCAGGGTTGGGGGTGTACCACTGAAGCTTTCTTT.

The chain combines TRBV6-1 with TRBJ1-2, with 8 bases lining up with TRBD1. The CDR3 is made up of 14 amino acids. V was clipped by 4 bases and J by 3 bases; unmatched bases: 4. CDR1 MNHNS and CDR2 SASEGT come from the germline V gene. The CDR3 is CASSGQGRHYGYTF. CDR3 DNA: TGTGCCAGCAGTGGACAGGGGCGGCACTATGGCTACACCTTC.

The J gene is TRBJ1-6, the V gene TRBV9; D might be TRBD1 (5 bases). The CDR3 sequence is 18 residues long. Trimming stripped 0 bases from V and 0 bases from J, with 13 bases between. The germline gives CDR1 SGDLS, CDR2 YYNGEE. Here the CDR3 reads CASSVEDTRSSYNSPLHF. For the CDR3, the DNA is TGTGCCAGCAGCGTAGAGGACACCCGGAGCTCCTATAATTCACCCCTCCACTTT.

The chain recombines TRBV28 with TRBJ2-5; unclear D gene. The CDR3 totals 13 residues. Deletions cut 6 bases from V and 5 bases from J, with 13 bases between. The germline V gene has CDR1 MDHEN and CDR2 SYDVKM. CDR3 amino acids: CASRPGWGETQYF. In DNA form, the CDR3 reads TGTGCCAGCAGGCCCGGTTGGGGTGAGACCCAGTACTTC.

The CDR3 coding sequence is TGTGCCAGCAGCTCAGCGGGAGGGCCCTCGGGGGAGCAGTACTTC. As protein: CASSSAGGPSGEQYF. The V and J genes are TRBV11-2 and TRBJ2-7, with 10 positions matching TRBD2. This CDR3 comprises 15 residues. With 4 bases clipped from V and 7 bases from J, the junction kept 10 bases outside the gene matches. The germline V gene has CDR1 SGHAT and CDR2 FQNNGV.

The chain links TRBV18 to TRBJ1-2; D unclear. The germline CDR1 and CDR2 sequences are KGHSH and LQKENI. Trimming removed 8 bases at V and 2 bases at J, with 15 bases between. The CDR3 extends over 14 amino acids. CDR3 nucleotides: TGTGCCAGCGCTCTTGCGGCGGACAACTATGGCTACACCTTC. Its translation is CASALAADNYGYTF.

A note on this clone: Other nucleotide sequences in the sample specify the same CDR3. The genes are TRBV5-1 and TRBJ2-3; D gene ambiguous. The germline V and J ends were trimmed by 0 bases and 4 bases, with 3 bases remaining between them. Per germline, CDR1 SGHRS and CDR2 YFSETQ. The CDR3 loop spans 12 amino acids. CDR3 in amino acids: CASSLGADTQYF. As DNA, the CDR3 is TGCGCCAGCAGCTTGGGAGCAGATACGCAGTATTTT.

The chain couples TRBV6-4 to TRBJ1-4, with D possibly TRBD1 on 5 matching bases. Per germline, CDR1 MRHNA and CDR2 SNTAGT. V dropped 11 bases and J dropped 0 bases, with 10 bases sitting between them. The CDR3 length is 13 residues. The CDR3 nucleotides read TGTGCCGGGTCGGGGGCAACTAATGAAAAACTGTTTTTT. Residues: CAGSGATNEKLFF.

The chain is built from TRBV6-5 and TRBJ2-5, with 7 bases that match TRBD2. Germline assignment: CDR1 MNHEY and CDR2 SVGAGI. J lost 2 bases, V lost 4 bases, and 7 bases had no gene match. This CDR3 is 15 amino acids long. CDR3 residues: CASSSVGREQETQYF. The CDR3 DNA reads as TGTGCCAGCAGTTCCGTTGGGCGGGAGCAAGAGACCCAGTACTTC.

The CDR3 here is CASREDRLNTEAFF. Written as DNA, the CDR3 is TGTGCCAGCAGAGAGGACAGGTTGAACACTGAAGCTTTCTTT. The V and J genes are TRBV27 and TRBJ1-1; 7 bases line up with TRBD1. V lost 6 bases, J lost 0 bases, and 4 bases stayed unmatched. This CDR3 contains 14 residues. Germline V gene sequence: CDR1 MNHEY, CDR2 SMNVEV (reference sequence).

This rearrangement joins TRBV6-6 to TRBJ1-2; 9 nucleotides match TRBD1. Germline assignment: CDR1 MNHNY and CDR2 SVGAGI (reference sequence). After removal of 7 bases from V and 2 bases from J, the junction contained 5 bases not matched to a gene. There are 14 residues in the CDR3. The CDR3 spells CASTRQGDNYGYTF. Written as DNA, the CDR3 is TGTGCCAGCACCCGACAGGGGGACAACTATGGCTACACCTTC.

CDR3 bases: TGCGCCAGCAGCTTGGCTAGCGGGGGCATCGAGACCCAGTACTTC. Encoded protein: CASSLASGGIETQYF. V and J are TRBV5-1 and TRBJ2-5, with 10 bases lining up with TRBD2. Germline CDR1 SGHRS, CDR2 YFSETQ. The ends lost 0 bases at V and 5 bases at J; junction bases unmatched: 4. The CDR3 is 15 residues long.

Concerning this clone itself: Other DNA sequences of this sample code for an identical CDR3. V is TRBV4-1 and J is TRBJ2-7; maybe TRBD2 (6 bases). From germline, CDR1 is MGHRA and CDR2 YSYEKL. Trimming removed 0 bases from V and 1 base from J, with 7 bases in between. The CDR3 length is 14 residues. The chain's CDR3 is CASSQEEGSYEQYF. In nucleotides, the CDR3 is TGCGCCAGCAGCCAAGAGGAGGGGTCCTACGAGCAGTACTTC.